The clone carrying this T cell receptor (beta chain) was seen a handful of times. V dropped 10 bases and J dropped 0; count of bases not matched to a gene: 5. CDR3 length: 13 residues. CDR1 and CDR2 (germline): ENHRY, SYGVKD. This sample was taken from a study of T-cell reconstitution after alpha-beta-depleted transplantation in children. Researchers prepared the TCRbeta library using unique molecular identifiers, the study reports. One entry per CDR3 protein results from TCRdb running MiXCR on the PCR reads. The table lists around 200,000 distinct CDR3 sequences, about 6.4% of them singletons. The receptor's source is a human donor who donated a stem cell graft to a child with Wiskott-Aldrich syndrome. The chain has TRBV10-3 and TRBJ1-1; 7 nucleotides line up with TRBD1. Here the sequenced sample was PBMCs from the stem cell graft donor, taken from the stem cell graft. CDR3 sequence: CATQQGLNTEAFF. The CDR3 bases are TGTGCCACTCAACAGGGGTTGAACACTGAAGCTTTCTTT.